This entry concerns a single T cell receptor beta chain. What it recognizes is unknown. The sample originates from a study of coeliac disease. Study background: Disease groups: newly diagnosed active, refractory type I, gluten-free-diet controlled. General observations from the study: The authors judged this method unsuitable for unbiased gliadin-specific T cell detection. Known gliadin-specific TRB sequences: about 45% of the 18 coeliac samples, only 1 of 6 controls. Few TRB amino acid sequences were shared between samples; most were unique.

The protocol was immunoSEQ multiplex PCR, while the TCRdb copy is restricted to in-frame clones and leaves out a portion. The sample carries some 4,700 clones, around 57% recorded once. The CDR3 totals 14 residues. Germline values: CDR1 MNHEY, CDR2 SVGAGI. Between the trimmed V and J ends, which lost 6 bases and 0 bases, there was a span of 9 bases. This receptor was obtained from a woman in her sixties or seventies with celiac disease. The specimen sequenced was lamina propria lymphocytes from the gut. The J gene is TRBJ1-3, the V gene TRBV6-5, with D possibly TRBD1 on 5 matching bases. DNA for the CDR3: TGTGCCAGCAGCTACGGGGCCTCTGGAAACACCATATATTTT. Its translation: CASSYGASGNTIYF.